These 5 T cell receptor beta chains came from one sample sequenced in a study of shared clonotypes between healthy human individuals. Naive CD8 populations comprised CD45RO-negative cells positively selected for CCR7, excluding terminally differentiated effector memory CD45RA+ cells. Using immunoSEQ multiplex PCR, the repertoire was profiled, and TCRdb retains in-frame clones only, with some absent. Here the sample spans 2 million to 2.5 million clones, 85% to 95% being singletons. Specimen: naive CD8+ T cells from PBMCs. The receptor set was obtained from a man younger than 30 in good health. Some clones in this sample may be carry-over from other donors' samples.

The chain couples TRBV6-4 to TRBJ2-1; 9 positions agree with TRBD2. V dropped 0 bases and J dropped 5; count of bases not matched to a gene: 11. Germline V lookup: CDR1 MRHNA, CDR2 SNTAGT. The CDR3 loop spans 18 amino acids. The CDR3 sequence is CASSDSPGLAPPNNEQFF. The DNA for the CDR3 is TGTGCCAGCAGTGACTCTCCGGGACTAGCCCCTCCCAACAATGAGCAGTTCTTC.

A word on this clone: This sample also contains other DNA sequences that code for the same CDR3. This chain links TRBV9 with TRBJ2-1; D is unresolved. Germline assignment: CDR1 SGDLS and CDR2 YYNGEE. The CDR3 is 11 amino acids. The V and J ends lost 3 bases and 5 bases respectively, with 3 bases between them. The CDR3 coding sequence is TGTGCCAGCAGCGCAAACAATGAGCAGTTCTTC. Protein sequence: CASSANNEQFF. Together with reference TRBV9 and TRBJ2-1, the CDR3 gives the full variable domain: DSGVTQTPKHLITATGQRVTLRCSPRSGDLSVYWYQQSLDQGLQFLIQYYNGEERAKGNILERFSAQQFPDLHSELNLSSLELGDSALYFCASSANNEQFFGPGTRLTVL.

The rearrangement links TRBV7-6 to TRBJ2-1, with 10 bases fitting TRBD2. Losses at the gene ends were 0 bases for V and 10 bases for J; bases not matched to a gene: 15. Germline CDR1 and CDR2: SGHVS and FNYEAQ. This CDR3 is 18 amino acids long. The CDR3 coding sequence is TGTGCCAGCAGCTTAGCGTACAGCGGGAGGGCCCAATATCACGAGCAGTTCTTC. It is translated as CASSLAYSGRAQYHEQFF.

A remark on this clone: Other DNA sequences in the sample encode the same CDR3. This chain joins TRBV5-6 and TRBJ2-7; TRBD1 matches 10 bases. The CDR3 is 14 amino acids. Germline trimming cut 2 bases from V and 3 bases from J; bases unmatched to any gene: 2. Germline V gene sequence: CDR1 SGHDT, CDR2 YYEEEE. CDR3 DNA sequence: TGTGCCAGCAGCTTTGGGACAGGGGACTACGAGCAGTACTTC. The encoded protein is CASSFGTGDYEQYF.

With regard to this clone: The same CDR3 also results from other DNA sequences found in this sample. CDR3 residues: CSVVGQSYEQYF. In nucleotides, the CDR3 is TGCAGCGTTGTGGGACAGTCCTACGAGCAGTACTTC. The chain employs TRBV29-1 and TRBJ2-7, with TRBD1 identical over 7 bases. Unmatched junction bases numbered 1, after V lost 4 bases and J lost 1 base. The CDR3 extends over 12 amino acids. Germline CDR1 reads SQVTM; CDR2 reads ANQGSEA.